A single sample gave rise to the 26 T cell receptor beta chains below, sequenced in a study of T-cell reconstitution after alpha-beta-depleted transplantation in children. A library of TCRbeta sequences, prepared with unique molecular identifiers, was generated. TCRdb fed the PCR reads into MiXCR, producing one record per CDR3 protein. This repertoire shows around 800,000 distinct CDR3 sequences, 16% found once; its top ten account for roughly 5%. The sequenced sample was PBMCs, mostly from graft donor cells, obtained 360 days after TCRalphabeta/CD19-depleted stem cell transplant. The receptors come from a male patient between 10 and 17 years old who had a stem cell transplant for acute lymphoblastic leukemia, so the T cells may come from the graft donor.

The rearrangement uses TRBV12-3 or TRBV12-4 and TRBJ2-3; possibly TRBD1 or TRBD2 for D (5 bases each). The CDR3 sequence is 15 residues long. Between the trimmed V and J ends, which lost 5 bases and 0 bases, there was a span of 12 bases. CDR3 sequence (DNA): TGTGCCAGCAGTCAGGGACCACCCAGCACAGATACGCAGTATTTT. Encoded protein: CASSQGPPSTDTQYF.

This clonotype has ten or more counts. The V gene is TRBV18, the J gene TRBJ2-1, with D possibly matching TRBD2 (5 bases). From germline, CDR1 is KGHSH and CDR2 LQKENI. V was pared by 0 bases and J by 8 bases, with 14 bases between. The CDR3 contains 15 residues. CDR3 residues: CASSPPLAGEDEQFF. The CDR3 DNA reads TGTGCCAGCTCACCACCGCTAGCCGGAGAGGATGAGCAGTTCTTC.

This clonotype was recorded a few times. The rearrangement uses TRBV21-1 and TRBJ2-7; TRBD1 was called by the table and not checked on the DNA. TRBV21-1 is deemed a pseudogene. The CDR3 has 15 amino acids. DNA of the CDR3: TGTGCCAGCAGCAAAGCGCTTTCCCCAGGGCGCGAGCAGTACTTC. It translates to CASSKALSPGREQYF.

The gene calls are TRBV18 and TRBJ2-7, with 12 nucleotides matching TRBD2. The CDR3 loop spans 18 amino acids. The J segment lost 5 bases and the V segment lost 3 bases, leaving 14 bases of the junction unmatched. Germline CDR1 reads KGHSH; CDR2 reads LQKENI. The CDR3 DNA sequence: TGTGCCAGCTCACCGTTACTACCGACTAGCGGGAGAAACAACGAGCAGTACTTC. This translates into CASSPLLPTSGRNNEQYF.

The J gene is TRBJ2-1, the V gene TRBV10-3; D is uncertain. V was pared by 4 bases and J by 7 bases, with 11 bases between. CDR1 and CDR2 (germline): ENHRY, SYGVKD. The CDR3 is 13 residues long. The CDR3 loop reads CAISVLGRNEQFF. In DNA form, the CDR3 reads TGTGCCATCAGTGTACTGGGTCGGAATGAGCAGTTCTTC.

Concerning this clonotype: It may be a read error: a sequence one base away is much more abundant. This chain uses TRBV5-1 with TRBJ2-7, with D perhaps being TRBD1 or TRBD2 (5 bases each). The V gene lost 0 bases and the J gene lost 3 bases, with 7 bases spanning the gap. CDR3 length equals 13 residues. The germline V gene has CDR1 SGHRS and CDR2 YFSETQ. The CDR3 DNA reads TGCGCCAGCAGCTTGGGGGACGGCTACGAGCAGTACTTC. This gives the protein CASSLGDGYEQYF.

As DNA, the CDR3 is TGTGCCAGCAACCCCTCGGCGGGAGTTTACAATGAGCAGTTCTTC. Its protein is CASNPSAGVYNEQFF. The chain recombines TRBV12-3 or TRBV12-4 with TRBJ2-1, with 7 nucleotides matching TRBD2. This CDR3 spans 15 amino acids. The trim removed 7 bases at V and 4 bases at J, leaving 10 bases unmatched.

The chain employs TRBV5-1 and TRBJ2-7, with 9 bases identical to TRBD2. This CDR3 spans 14 amino acids. Germline-derived CDR1 and CDR2 are SGHRS and YFSETQ. Trimming removed 6 bases from V and 3 bases from J; junction bases left unmatched: 7. DNA of the CDR3: TGCGCCAGCACGGCGGCTAGCGGGAACTACGAGCAGTACTTC. Its protein is CASTAASGNYEQYF.

J is TRBJ2-7 and V is TRBV6-7, with D maybe TRBD2 (6 bases). TRBV6-7 is classed as an ORF, of uncertain function. The CDR3 is 11 amino acids. Deletions cut 6 bases from V and 5 bases from J, with 8 bases between. The CDR3 loop reads CASRAGHEQYF. Written as DNA, the CDR3 is TGTGCCAGCAGAGCGGGCCACGAGCAGTACTTC.

This clonotype showed up just a few times. This sequence joins TRBV7-9 and TRBJ2-3; D may be TRBD2 (5 bases). The CDR3 length is 9 residues. V was clipped by 10 bases and J by 8 bases, with 7 bases between them. The germline V gene encodes CDR1 SEHNR and CDR2 FQNEAQ (reference sequence). DNA of the CDR3: TGTGCCACCCGGGGTACGCAGTATTTT. This encodes CATRGTQYF.

This clonotype was observed a handful of times. J is TRBJ2-7 and V is TRBV5-1; possible D gene TRBD1, 5 bases. Germline V gives CDR1 SGHRS, CDR2 YFSETQ. V dropped 4 bases and J dropped 2 bases, with 16 bases sitting between them. The CDR3 sequence is 15 residues long. The CDR3 protein is CASSRTREGAYEQYF. In DNA, the CDR3 is TGCGCCAGCAGCCGGACCAGGGAAGGGGCCTACGAGCAGTACTTC.

In its sample, this clonotype was seen many times. J is TRBJ2-1 and V is TRBV5-1, with 9 bases aligning to TRBD2. The V segment lost 7 bases and the J segment 9 bases; nucleotides outside the gene matches: 20. In germline, CDR1 is SGHRS, CDR2 YFSETQ. This CDR3 is 17 amino acids long. The CDR3 DNA reads as TGCGCCAGCCTCCCCCCGGGGCGGGAGGGTTCTTTCGGTGAGCAGTTCTTC. Protein sequence: CASLPPGREGSFGEQFF. The full variable domain, its missing parts supplied by reference TRBV5-1 and TRBJ2-1, is KAGVTQTPRYLIKTRGQQVTLSCSPISGHRSVSWYQQTPGQGLQFLFEYFSETQRNKGNFPGRFSGRQFSNSRSEMNVSTLELGDSALYLCASLPPGREGSFGEQFFGPGTRLTVL.

This clonotype was found a few times. This sequence joins TRBV3-1 and TRBJ2-7; 7 nucleotides agree with TRBD2. The CDR3 consists of 16 residues. Looked up from germline, CDR1 is LGHDT and CDR2 is YNNKEL (reference sequence). V dropped 1 base and J dropped 4; count of bases not matched to a gene: 10. CDR3 sequence reads: CASSQGKRETAYEQYF. The CDR3 DNA is TGTGCCAGCAGCCAAGGCAAGCGGGAAACTGCATACGAGCAGTACTTC.

The J gene is TRBJ2-3, the V gene TRBV5-6; TRBD2 matches 10 bases. With 1 base clipped from V and 0 bases from J, the junction kept 11 bases outside the gene matches. This CDR3 comprises 19 residues. In germline, CDR1 is SGHDT, CDR2 YYEEEE. The CDR3 region is CASSLLNPFSGRSTDTQYF. CDR3 in DNA: TGTGCCAGCAGCTTGTTGAATCCTTTTAGCGGGAGGAGCACAGATACGCAGTATTTT.

V and J are TRBV7-9 and TRBJ2-5; TRBD1 matches at 7 bases. Germline lookup yields CDR1 SEHNR and CDR2 FQNEAQ (reference sequence). The CDR3 sequence is 15 residues long. V was clipped by 5 bases and J by 5 bases; unmatched bases: 11. CDR3 residues: CASSVFPGTDETQYF. The CDR3, as DNA: TGTGCCAGCAGCGTTTTCCCCGGGACAGACGAGACCCAGTACTTC. Based on the CDR3 plus reference TRBV7-9 and TRBJ2-5, the full variable domain is DTGVSQNPRHKITKRGQNVTFRCDPISEHNRLYWYRQTLGQGPEFLTYFQNEAQLEKSRLLSDRFSAERPKGSFSTLEIQRTEQGDSAMYLCASSVFPGTDETQYFGPGTRLLVL.

A few counts support this clonotype. CDR3 in DNA: TGTGCCAGCAGCCCACGGACTAGCGGGAGCGGCTATACGCAGTATTTT. It is translated as CASSPRTSGSGYTQYF. J is TRBJ2-3 and V is TRBV3-1; 13 bases map to TRBD2. In germline, CDR1 is LGHDT, CDR2 YNNKEL (reference sequence). V lost 4 bases, J lost 7 bases, and 8 bases stayed unmatched. This CDR3 comprises 16 residues.

The chain links TRBV24-1 to TRBJ2-3, with TRBD2 identical over 10 bases. This CDR3 contains 17 residues. From germline, CDR1 is KGHDR and CDR2 SFDVKD. Germline trimming cut 0 bases from V and 5 bases from J; bases unmatched to any gene: 7. CDR3 loop: CATSDLGSGRAGDTQYF. In nucleotides, the CDR3 is TGTGCCACCAGTGATTTGGGGAGCGGGAGGGCCGGAGATACGCAGTATTTT.

CDR3 protein: CASSRRDMGYEQYF. CDR3 coding DNA: TGCGCCAGCAGCCGCCGGGACATGGGATACGAGCAGTACTTC. V is TRBV5-1 and J is TRBJ2-7, with a possible D match to TRBD1 (6 bases). CDR3 length equals 14 residues. V was clipped by 4 bases and J by 4 bases, with 15 bases between them. CDR1 and CDR2 (germline): SGHRS, YFSETQ.

This clonotype was detected only a few times. The V call is TRBV7-6, the J call TRBJ2-7, with 15 bases lining up with TRBD2. The CDR3 totals 18 residues. V was pared by 2 bases and J by 3 bases, with 8 bases of the junction left unmatched. The germline CDR1 and CDR2 sequences are SGHVS and FNYEAQ. The CDR3 sequence is CASSLWTSGRDRYYEQYF. The CDR3 bases are TGTGCCAGCAGCTTATGGACTAGCGGGAGGGATAGATACTACGAGCAGTACTTC.

The chain combines TRBV5-1 with TRBJ1-4, with D uncertain. CDR1 is SGHRS, CDR2 YFSETQ, per germline. This CDR3 has 14 residues. V was cut by 2 bases and J by 8 bases, with 13 bases left in between. CDR3 sequence (DNA): TGCGCCAGCAGCTTCTGGAAAAAGGGCGAAAAACTGTTTTTT. Translating it yields CASSFWKKGEKLFF.

This chain uses TRBV5-1 with TRBJ1-1; a possible D gene is TRBD1 (5 bases). The CDR3 length is 14 residues. Trimming removed 4 bases from V and 3 bases from J, with 13 bases in between. The germline gives CDR1 SGHRS, CDR2 YFSETQ. The CDR3, as DNA: TGCGCCAGCAGCCAGCCAGGGTACCACACTGAAGCTTTCTTT. It is translated as CASSQPGYHTEAFF.

The table lists this clonotype with a few counts. This chain connects TRBV6-5 to TRBJ2-1, with 15 bases that match TRBD2. The V gene's germline CDR1 is MNHEY and CDR2 SVGAGI. This CDR3 contains 12 residues. After removal of 6 bases from V and 15 bases from J, the junction contained 3 bases not matched to a gene. The CDR3 region is CASSGLAGGRFF. The DNA of the CDR3 is TGTGCCAGCAGCGGACTAGCGGGAGGGCGGTTCTTC.

This sequence joins TRBV20-1 and TRBJ2-7; perhaps TRBD1 as D (5 bases). V was shortened by 7 bases and J by 3 bases, with 16 bases between the two germline ends. This CDR3 region has 13 residues. Germline assignment: CDR1 DFQATT and CDR2 SNEGSKA (reference sequence). CDR3 sequence: CSGLRAPNYEQYF. DNA for the CDR3: TGCAGTGGCCTCAGGGCCCCCAACTACGAGCAGTACTTC.

The chain links TRBV11-2 to TRBJ2-2; 16 positions match TRBD2. The CDR3 spans 19 residues. V lost 5 bases to trimming and J lost 5 bases; unmatched junction nucleotides: 11. Germline V gene sequence: CDR1 SGHAT, CDR2 FQNNGV. The CDR3 protein is CASSAGLAGGMGRTGELFF. CDR3 in DNA: TGTGCCAGCAGCGCGGGACTAGCGGGAGGGATGGGCAGGACCGGGGAGCTGTTTTTT.

The V and J genes are TRBV20-1 and TRBJ2-7, with D perhaps being TRBD1 or TRBD2 (5 bases each). The germline gives CDR1 DFQATT, CDR2 SNEGSKA (reference sequence). Trimming took off 3 bases at V and 5 bases at J, with 11 bases between the two ends. This CDR3 is built from 12 residues. CDR3 sequence (DNA): TGCAGTGCTAGTAGCCGGGGCCACGAGCAGTACTTC. Amino acids: CSASSRGHEQYF.

The chain employs TRBV27 and TRBJ1-1, with D possibly TRBD1 on 6 matching bases. V lost 5 bases and J lost 5, with 15 bases in between. Germline-derived CDR1 and CDR2 are MNHEY and SMNVEV (reference sequence). This CDR3 region has 14 residues. The CDR3 protein is CASSPYKGVTEAFF. The DNA of the CDR3 is TGTGCCAGCAGTCCGTATAAGGGGGTAACTGAAGCTTTCTTT.